This is a list of T cell receptor beta chains from one sample in a study of blood T cell repertoires in COVID-19. TCRdb keeps only in-frame clones here, not all; method: immunoSEQ multiplex PCR. The table has 250,000 to 300,000 clones, 91% seen once; the top ten hold 2% to 2.5%. The sequencing input was peripheral blood. The receptors come from a woman younger than 45 with COVID-19, enrolled during active disease. The CDR3 runs from the conserved cysteine through the conserved F or W. D genes are given only for firm matches. Clone size is given for some rows only: seen once, a few or many times, or a class if the clone is expanded.

clone_size	v_call	d_call	j_call	cdr3_aa	cdr3_nt
.	TRBV23-1	.	TRBJ2-1	CASSQQLSSYNEQFF	TGCGCCAGCAGTCAACAACTTAGCTCCTACAATGAGCAGTTCTTC
once	TRBV19	TRBD1	TRBJ1-2	CASSIARTGDGYGYTF	TGTGCCAGTAGTATAGCCCGTACAGGGGATGGCTATGGCTACACCTTC
.	TRBV9	TRBD2	TRBJ2-1	CASSGRTSVNEQFF	TGTGCCAGCAGCGGGCGGACTAGCGTAAATGAGCAGTTCTTC
.	TRBV15	TRBD1	TRBJ2-5	CATSRTGDRVQETQYF	TGTGCCACCAGCAGAACAGGGGATAGGGTCCAAGAGACCCAGTACTTC
.	TRBV4-1	.	TRBJ1-5	CASSHPPANSNQPQHF	TGCGCCAGCAGCCACCCCCCAGCGAATAGCAATCAGCCCCAGCATTTT
.	TRBV11-3	TRBD2	TRBJ2-1	CASSPAGGSYNEQFF	TGTGCCAGCAGCCCAGCGGGAGGGTCCTACAATGAGCAGTTCTTC
.	TRBV9	.	TRBJ1-1	CASSVSPSTAHSYTEAFF	TGTGCCAGCAGCGTAAGCCCCTCCACAGCTCACAGTTACACTGAAGCTTTCTTT
.	TRBV7-9	TRBD1	TRBJ2-1	CASSYEQGVTNEQFF	TGTGCCAGCAGCTACGAACAGGGGGTCACCAATGAGCAGTTCTTC
.	TRBV15	.	TRBJ1-1	CATSRDRQVTEAFF	TGTGCCACCAGCAGAGATAGGCAGGTGACTGAAGCTTTCTTT
.	TRBV27	.	TRBJ2-1	CASHGIADYNEQFF	TGTGCCAGTCACGGTATAGCGGACTACAATGAGCAGTTCTTC
once	TRBV6-1	TRBD1	TRBJ2-1	CASSETGAEWNEQFF	TGTGCCAGCAGTGAGACAGGGGCGGAGTGGAATGAGCAGTTCTTC
.	TRBV9	.	TRBJ2-7	CASSVGQGGTANEQYF	TGTGCCAGCAGCGTAGGTCAAGGCGGGACAGCGAACGAGCAGTACTTC
.	TRBV7-9	.	TRBJ2-6	CASSQDGQREGANVLTF	TGTGCCAGCAGCCAAGACGGACAGAGAGAAGGGGCCAACGTCCTGACTTTC
.	TRBV6-5	.	TRBJ1-5	CASMDRNNQPQHF	TGTGCCAGCATGGACAGAAACAATCAGCCCCAGCATTTT
.	TRBV19	.	TRBJ1-5	CASSPTGGNQPQHF	TGTGCCAGTAGTCCGACGGGGGGGAATCAGCCCCAGCATTTT
few	TRBV15	.	TRBJ2-1	CATSSGTSSSYNEQFF	TGTGCCACCAGCAGCGGGACTTCGAGCTCCTACAATGAGCAGTTCTTC
.	TRBV4-1	TRBD1	TRBJ2-3	CASSQDRPGTGVDTQYF	TGCGCCAGCAGCCAAGATCGACCCGGGACAGGGGTGGATACGCAGTATTTT
.	TRBV14	.	TRBJ2-3	CASSPGGRQYF	TGTGCCAGCAGTCCAGGGGGGAGGCAGTATTTT
.	TRBV29-1	.	TRBJ1-5	CSVGTGREQPQHF	TGCAGCGTCGGGACTGGCCGGGAACAGCCCCAGCATTTT
few	TRBV6-5	TRBD1	TRBJ1-1	CASSFLLTGGTEAFF	TGTGCCAGCAGTTTCCTTTTGACAGGGGGCACTGAAGCTTTCTTT